This TCR beta chain is drawn from a study of T-cell reconstitution after alpha-beta-depleted transplantation in children. This clonotype was seen ten or more times. It was with unique molecular identifiers that the TCRbeta library was prepared. TCRdb re-called the PCR reads through MiXCR, storing one row per CDR3 protein. The profile shows over 550,000 distinct CDR3 sequences, 8% to 11% of them singletons. The source material was PBMCs from the stem cell graft donor, sampled from the stem cell graft. The sequence derives from a human donor who donated a stem cell graft to a child with acute myeloid leukemia.

CDR3 DNA: TGTGCCAGCAGTTTATTAGGAAGTGAAGCTTTCTTT. Translation: CASSLLGSEAFF. The V call is TRBV28, the J call TRBJ1-1; D remains ambiguous. The CDR3 runs 12 residues. Germline CDR1 MDHEN, CDR2 SYDVKM. V was clipped by 1 base and J by 7 bases, with 7 bases between them.